This TCR beta chain was sequenced during a study of blood T cell repertoires in COVID-19. Looking at the study overall: Specimens from acute and convalescent COVID-19 originated in the United States, Italy and Spain. From T cells, B-cell-depleted T cells, or PBMCs came the material, which was cDNA or gDNA.

In the original processing: Amplification of reference gene primers was used by the study to estimate nucleated cell counts. TCRdb's table, derived via immunoSEQ multiplex PCR, lists solely in-frame clones and lacks some. The D gene and trimming were derived from the DNA, and the V and J assignments and clone size from that table. This sample has 100,000 or so clones, with more than 85% found just once. Sample: peripheral blood. The TCR comes from a man in his fifties or sixties with acute or convalescent COVID-19.

CDR3: CASSLRETSATGELFF. The CDR3 DNA reads as TGCGCCAGCAGCTTAAGGGAGACTAGCGCCACCGGGGAGCTGTTTTTT. The chain is built from TRBV5-1 and TRBJ2-2; 8 bases align to TRBD2. V trimming: 2 bases; J trimming: 4 bases; junction bases outside the gene matches: 7. Germline lookup yields CDR1 SGHRS and CDR2 YFSETQ. The length of the CDR3 is 16 residues. Drawing the rest from reference TRBV5-1 and TRBJ2-2, the complete variable domain is KAGVTQTPRYLIKTRGQQVTLSCSPISGHRSVSWYQQTPGQGLQFLFEYFSETQRNKGNFPGRFSGRQFSNSRSEMNVSTLELGDSALYLCASSLRETSATGELFFGEGSRLTVL.